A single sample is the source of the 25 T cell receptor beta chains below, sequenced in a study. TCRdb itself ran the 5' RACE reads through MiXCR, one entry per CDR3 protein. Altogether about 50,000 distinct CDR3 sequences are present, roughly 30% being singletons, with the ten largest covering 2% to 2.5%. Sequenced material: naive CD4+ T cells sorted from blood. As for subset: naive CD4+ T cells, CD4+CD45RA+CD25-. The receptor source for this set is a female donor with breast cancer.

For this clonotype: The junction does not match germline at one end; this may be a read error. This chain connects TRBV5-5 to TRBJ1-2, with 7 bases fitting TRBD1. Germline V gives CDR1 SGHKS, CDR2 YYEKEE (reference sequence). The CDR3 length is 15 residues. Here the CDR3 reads CASSLAAGGQFNYSF. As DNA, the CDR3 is TGTGCCAGCAGCTTGGCGGCAGGGGGGCAGTTCAACTACAGCTTC.

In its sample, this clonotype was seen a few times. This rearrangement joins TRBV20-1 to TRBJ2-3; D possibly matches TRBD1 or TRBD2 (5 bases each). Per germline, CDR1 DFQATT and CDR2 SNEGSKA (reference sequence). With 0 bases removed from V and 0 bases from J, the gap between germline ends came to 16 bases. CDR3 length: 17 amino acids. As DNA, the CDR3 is TGCAGTGCTAGAGATCCTTGGACATGGACTAGCACAGATACGCAGTATTTT. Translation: CSARDPWTWTSTDTQYF.

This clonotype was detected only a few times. CDR3 sequence: CASRKDAGGSYNEQFF. The CDR3 bases are TGTGCCAGCAGGAAGGACGCGGGAGGATCCTACAATGAGCAGTTCTTC. This chain connects TRBV12-3 or TRBV12-4 to TRBJ2-1, with TRBD2 matching over 8 bases. J lost 1 base, V lost 6 bases, and 8 bases had no gene match. This CDR3 region has 16 residues.

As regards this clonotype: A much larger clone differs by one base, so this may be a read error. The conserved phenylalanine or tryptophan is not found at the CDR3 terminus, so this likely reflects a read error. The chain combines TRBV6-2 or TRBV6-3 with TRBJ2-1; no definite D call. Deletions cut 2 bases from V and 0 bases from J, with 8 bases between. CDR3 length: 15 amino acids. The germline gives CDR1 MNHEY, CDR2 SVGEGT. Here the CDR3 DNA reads TGTGCCAGCAGTTACGGCCAACTCTCCTACAATGAGCAGTTCGTC. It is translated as CASSYGQLSYNEQFV.

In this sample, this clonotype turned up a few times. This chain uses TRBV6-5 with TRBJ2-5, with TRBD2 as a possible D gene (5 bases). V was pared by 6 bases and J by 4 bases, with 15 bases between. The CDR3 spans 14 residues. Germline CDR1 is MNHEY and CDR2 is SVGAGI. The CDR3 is CASSLGSRVETQYF. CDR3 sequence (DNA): TGTGCCAGCAGCTTGGGATCGAGGGTAGAGACCCAGTACTTC.

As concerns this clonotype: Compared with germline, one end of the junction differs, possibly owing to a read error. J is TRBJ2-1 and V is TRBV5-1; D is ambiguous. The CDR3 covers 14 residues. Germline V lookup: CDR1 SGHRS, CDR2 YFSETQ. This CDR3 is CTSSLASWDNEQFF. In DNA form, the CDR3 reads TGCACCAGCAGCTTGGCCAGTTGGGACAATGAGCAGTTCTTC.

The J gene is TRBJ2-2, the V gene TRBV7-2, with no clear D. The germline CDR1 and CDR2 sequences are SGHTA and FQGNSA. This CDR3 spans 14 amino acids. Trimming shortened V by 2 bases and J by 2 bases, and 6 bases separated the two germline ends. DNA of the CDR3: TGTGCCAGCAGCTTATCGGTAAACACCGGGGAGCTGTTTTTT. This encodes CASSLSVNTGELFF.

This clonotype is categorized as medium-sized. CDR3 amino acids: CASSPPYNEQFF. Here the CDR3 DNA reads TGTGCCAGCAGCCCTCCCTACAATGAGCAGTTCTTC. J is TRBJ2-1 and V is TRBV28; D unclear. In germline, CDR1 is MDHEN, CDR2 SYDVKM. The CDR3 runs to 12 residues. Trimming pared 6 bases from V and 2 bases from J, leaving 5 bases between.

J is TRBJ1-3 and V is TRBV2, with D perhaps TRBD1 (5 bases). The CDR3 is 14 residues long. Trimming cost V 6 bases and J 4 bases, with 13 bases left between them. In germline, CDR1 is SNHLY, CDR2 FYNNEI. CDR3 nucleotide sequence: TGTGCCAGCAGAAAAGGGGCCCAAGGAAACACCATATATTTT. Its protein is CASRKGAQGNTIYF.

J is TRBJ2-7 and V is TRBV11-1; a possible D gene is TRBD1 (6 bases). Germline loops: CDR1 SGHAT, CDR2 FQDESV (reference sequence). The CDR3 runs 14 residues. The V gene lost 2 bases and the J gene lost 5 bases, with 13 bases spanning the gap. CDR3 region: CASSLTGDRNEQYF. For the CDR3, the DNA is TGTGCCAGCAGCTTAACAGGTGACAGGAACGAGCAGTACTTC.

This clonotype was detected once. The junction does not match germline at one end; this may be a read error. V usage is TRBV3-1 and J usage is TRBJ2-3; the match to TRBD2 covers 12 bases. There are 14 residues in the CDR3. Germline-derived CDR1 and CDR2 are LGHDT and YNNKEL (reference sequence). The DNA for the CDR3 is TGTACCAGCAGCCAAGGACTAGCGGGGATTACGCAGTATTTT. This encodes CTSSQGLAGITQYF.

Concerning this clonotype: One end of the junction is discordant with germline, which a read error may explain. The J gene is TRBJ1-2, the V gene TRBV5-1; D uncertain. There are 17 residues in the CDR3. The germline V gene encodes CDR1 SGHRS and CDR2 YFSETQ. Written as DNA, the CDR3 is TGCGCCAGCAGCTATGGCACCCCCGGCCGGATAAACTATGGCTGCACCTTC. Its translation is CASSYGTPGRINYGCTF.

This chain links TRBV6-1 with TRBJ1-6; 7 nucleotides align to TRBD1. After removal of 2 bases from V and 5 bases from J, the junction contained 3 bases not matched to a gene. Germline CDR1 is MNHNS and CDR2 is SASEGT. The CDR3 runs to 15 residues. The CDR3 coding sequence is TGTGCCAGCAGTGAACAAGGGACAGATAATTCACCCCTCCACTTT. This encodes CASSEQGTDNSPLHF.

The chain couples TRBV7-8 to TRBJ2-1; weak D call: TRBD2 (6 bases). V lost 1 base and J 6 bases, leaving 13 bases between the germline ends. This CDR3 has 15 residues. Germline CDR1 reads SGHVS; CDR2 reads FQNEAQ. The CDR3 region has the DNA TGTGCCAGCAGCTTAGTTGTAACGGGGGTCAATGAGCAGTTCTTC. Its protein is CASSLVVTGVNEQFF.

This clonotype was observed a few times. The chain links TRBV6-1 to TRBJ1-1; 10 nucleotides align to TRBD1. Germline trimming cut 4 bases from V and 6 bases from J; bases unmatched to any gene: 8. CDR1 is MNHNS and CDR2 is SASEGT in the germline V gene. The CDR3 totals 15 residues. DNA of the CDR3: TGTGCCAGCAGTGGCTTACCGGGACAGGGGTCTGAAGCTTTCTTT. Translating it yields CASSGLPGQGSEAFF.

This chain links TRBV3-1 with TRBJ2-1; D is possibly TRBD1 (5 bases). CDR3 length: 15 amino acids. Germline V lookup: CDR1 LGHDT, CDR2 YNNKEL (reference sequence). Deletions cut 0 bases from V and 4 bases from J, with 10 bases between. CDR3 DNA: TGTGCCAGCAGCCAAGAAGGCAGGGCTTACAATGAGCAGTTCTTC. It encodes CASSQEGRAYNEQFF.

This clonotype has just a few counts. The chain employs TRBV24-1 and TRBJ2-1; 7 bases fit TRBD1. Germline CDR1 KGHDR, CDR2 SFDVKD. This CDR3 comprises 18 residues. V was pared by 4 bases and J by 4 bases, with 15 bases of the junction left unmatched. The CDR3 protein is CATSDPGTEVRGYNEQFF. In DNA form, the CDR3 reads TGTGCCACCAGTGACCCCGGGACAGAGGTCCGGGGTTACAATGAGCAGTTCTTC.

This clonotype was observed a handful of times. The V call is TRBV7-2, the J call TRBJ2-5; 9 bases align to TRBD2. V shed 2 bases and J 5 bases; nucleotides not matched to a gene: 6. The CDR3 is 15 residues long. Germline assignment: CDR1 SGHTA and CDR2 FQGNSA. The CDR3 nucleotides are TGTGCCAGCAGCTTACCAATTAGCGGGAGTGAGACCCAGTACTTC. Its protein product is CASSLPISGSETQYF.

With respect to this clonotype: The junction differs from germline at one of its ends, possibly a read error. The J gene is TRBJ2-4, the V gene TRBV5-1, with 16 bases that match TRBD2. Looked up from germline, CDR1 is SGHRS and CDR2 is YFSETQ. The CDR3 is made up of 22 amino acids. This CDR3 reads CASSSGTGTSGGAGLAKNNQYF. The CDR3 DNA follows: TGCGCCAGCAGCTCCGGGACCGGGACTAGCGGGGGGGCCGGACTAGCCAAAAACAATCAGTACTTC.

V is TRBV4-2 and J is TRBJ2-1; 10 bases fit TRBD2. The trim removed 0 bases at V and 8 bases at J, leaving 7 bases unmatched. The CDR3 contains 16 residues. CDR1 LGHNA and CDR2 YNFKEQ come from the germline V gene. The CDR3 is CASSQDPAGGSYEQFF. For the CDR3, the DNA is TGTGCCAGCAGCCAAGATCCAGCGGGAGGGTCATATGAGCAGTTCTTC.

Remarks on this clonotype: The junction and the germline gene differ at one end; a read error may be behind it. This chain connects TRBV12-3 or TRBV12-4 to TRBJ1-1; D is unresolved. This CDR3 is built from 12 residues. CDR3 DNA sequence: TGTCCCAGCAGTTATGTTGGGACTGAAGCTTTCTTT. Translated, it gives CPSSYVGTEAFF.

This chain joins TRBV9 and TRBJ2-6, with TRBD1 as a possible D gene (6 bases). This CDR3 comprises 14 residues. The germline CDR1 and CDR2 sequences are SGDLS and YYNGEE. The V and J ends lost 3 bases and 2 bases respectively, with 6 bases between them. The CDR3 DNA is TGTGCCAGCAGCGGGGGGCCTGGGGCCAACGTCCTGACTTTC. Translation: CASSGGPGANVLTF.

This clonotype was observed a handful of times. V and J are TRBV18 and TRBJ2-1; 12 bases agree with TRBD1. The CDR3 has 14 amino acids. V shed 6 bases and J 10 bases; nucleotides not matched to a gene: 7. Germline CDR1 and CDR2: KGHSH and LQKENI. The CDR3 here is CASSSGTGGAEQFF. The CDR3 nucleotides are TGTGCCAGCTCGTCCGGGACAGGGGGCGCCGAGCAGTTCTTC.

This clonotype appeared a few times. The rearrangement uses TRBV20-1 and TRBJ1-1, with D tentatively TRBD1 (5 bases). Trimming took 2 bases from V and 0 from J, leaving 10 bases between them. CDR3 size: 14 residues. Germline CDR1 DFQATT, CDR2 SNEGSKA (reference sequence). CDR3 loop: CSARREDMNTEAFF. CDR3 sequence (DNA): TGCAGTGCTAGAAGAGAGGACATGAACACTGAAGCTTTCTTT.

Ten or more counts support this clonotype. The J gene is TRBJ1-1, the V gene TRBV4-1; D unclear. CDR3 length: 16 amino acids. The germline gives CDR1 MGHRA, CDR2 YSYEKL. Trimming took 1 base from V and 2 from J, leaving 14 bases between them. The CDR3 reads CASSQVSRRLNTEAFF. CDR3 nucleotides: TGCGCCAGCAGCCAAGTCAGCCGACGACTAAACACTGAAGCTTTCTTT.